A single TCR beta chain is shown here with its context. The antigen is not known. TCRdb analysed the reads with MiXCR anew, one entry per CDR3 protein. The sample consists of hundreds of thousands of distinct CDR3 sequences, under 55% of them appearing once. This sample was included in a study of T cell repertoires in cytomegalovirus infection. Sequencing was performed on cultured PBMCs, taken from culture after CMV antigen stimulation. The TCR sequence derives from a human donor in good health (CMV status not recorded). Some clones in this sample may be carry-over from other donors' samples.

CDR3 residues: CASSSRTGGAYEQYF. As DNA, the CDR3 is TGTGCCAGCAGCTCCCGGACAGGGGGCGCCTACGAGCAGTACTTC. The chain carries TRBV5-4 and TRBJ2-7; 11 nucleotides align to TRBD1. The CDR3 runs to 15 residues. Germline V lookup: CDR1 SGHNT, CDR2 YYREEE (reference sequence). J gave up 2 bases and V 3 bases, and 4 bases lay outside the gene matches.